A selection of T cell receptor beta chains follows, all from one sample in a study of STAT5B mutations in CD4+ large granular lymphocyte leukemia. TCRdb's table, derived via immunoSEQ multiplex PCR, lists solely in-frame clones and lacks some. The sample yields over 20,000 clones, 65% to 90% seen once. The sample comprised CD4+ T cells from blood buffy coats. Receptors originate from a human donor in good health. The CDR3 runs from the conserved cysteine through the conserved F or W. The order of the fields is CDR3 protein, CDR3 DNA, clone size, D gene, V gene, J gene. D genes are given only for firm matches. Only some rows state a clone size, as once, few, many or a class for expanded clones.

CASSFHRGPGGELFF	TGTGCCAGCAGCTTCCACAGGGGGCCGGGCGGGGAGCTGTTTTTT	NA	TRBD1	TRBV7-8	TRBJ2-2
CASGVSNQPQHF	TGTGCCAGCGGGGTTAGCAATCAGCCCCAGCATTTT	NA	NA	TRBV28	TRBJ1-5
CASSLAWGQGARNTGELFF	TGTGCCAGCAGCTTGGCCTGGGGACAGGGCGCCCGGAACACCGGGGAGCTGTTTTTT	NA	TRBD1	TRBV5-4	TRBJ2-2
CSVDTKQGYGYTF	TGCAGCGTTGACACTAAACAGGGCTATGGCTACACCTTC	NA	NA	TRBV29-1	TRBJ1-2
CASSLVSGTDTQYF	TGTGCCAGCAGCTTGGTATCTGGCACAGATACGCAGTATTTT	NA	NA	TRBV5-4	TRBJ2-3
CASSLPATVPVGGYTF	TGTGCCAGCAGTTTACCCGCGACAGTTCCGGTGGGAGGCTACACCTTC	NA	NA	TRBV28	TRBJ1-2
CASSTDGWDEKLFF	TGTGCCAGCAGCACTGACGGGTGGGATGAAAAACTGTTTTTT	NA	NA	TRBV9	TRBJ1-4
CASSLGFQGTDTQYF	TGCGCCAGCAGCTTGGGTTTCCAGGGGACAGATACGCAGTATTTT	NA	NA	TRBV5-1	TRBJ2-3
CASSPPLGRGRLSGANVLTF	TGTGCCAGCTCACCCCCTTTGGGCAGGGGTAGACTCTCTGGGGCCAACGTCCTGACTTTC	NA	NA	TRBV18	TRBJ2-6
CASSQGKDRAGANYGYTF	TGTGCCAGCAGCCAAGGGAAGGACAGGGCCGGAGCTAACTATGGCTACACCTTC	NA	TRBD1	TRBV14	TRBJ1-2
CASSLTGGAAGELFF	TGTGCCAGCAGCTTAACAGGGGGCGCGGCCGGGGAGCTGTTTTTT	once	TRBD1	TRBV28	TRBJ2-2
CASSHTGTTGANVLTF	TGCGCCAGCAGCCATACCGGGACAACTGGGGCCAACGTCCTGACTTTC	few	NA	TRBV4-1	TRBJ2-6
CASRRAEITDTQYF	TGTGCCAGCAGGCGGGCGGAGATCACAGATACGCAGTATTTT	NA	NA	TRBV2	TRBJ2-3
CASSGGSGFEQYF	TGTGCCAGCTCGGGCGGGAGCGGGTTTGAGCAGTACTTC	NA	TRBD2	TRBV7-9	TRBJ2-7
CASSLTGVGTETQYF	TGTGCCAGCAGCCTGACAGGGGTTGGGACGGAGACCCAGTACTTC	NA	TRBD1	TRBV5-6	TRBJ2-5
CASSRDTLGSTDTQYF	TGTGCCAGCAGCCGTGATACCCTCGGAAGCACAGATACGCAGTATTTT	NA	NA	TRBV7-3	TRBJ2-3
CASSLTSGAVYEQYF	TGTGCCAGCAGCTTAACTAGCGGAGCCGTCTACGAGCAGTACTTC	few	TRBD2	TRBV5-4	TRBJ2-7